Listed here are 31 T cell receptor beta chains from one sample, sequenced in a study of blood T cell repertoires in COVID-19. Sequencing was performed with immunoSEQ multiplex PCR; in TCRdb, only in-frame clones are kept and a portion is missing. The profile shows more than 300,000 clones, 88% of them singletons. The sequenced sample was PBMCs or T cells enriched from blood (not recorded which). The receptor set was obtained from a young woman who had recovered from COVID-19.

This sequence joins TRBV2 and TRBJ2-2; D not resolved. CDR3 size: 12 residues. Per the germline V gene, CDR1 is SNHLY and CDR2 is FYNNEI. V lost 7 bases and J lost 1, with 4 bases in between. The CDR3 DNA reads TGTGCCAGCACCGGGAACACCGGGGAGCTGTTTTTT. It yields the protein CASTGNTGELFF. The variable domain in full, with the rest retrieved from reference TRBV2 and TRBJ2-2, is EPEVTQTPSHQVTQMGQEVILRCVPISNHLYFYWYRQILGQKVEFLVSFYNNEISEKSEIFDDQFSVERPDGSNFTLKIRSTKLEDSAMYFCASTGNTGELFFGEGSRLTVL.

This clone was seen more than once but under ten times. CDR3 amino acids: CASSRQGGQPQHF. The CDR3 region has the DNA TGTGCCAGTAGTCGACAGGGCGGTCAGCCCCAGCATTTT. The chain is built from TRBV19 and TRBJ1-5, with 7 nucleotides matching TRBD1. The trim removed 5 bases at V and 6 bases at J, leaving 4 bases unmatched. This CDR3 is 13 amino acids long. Germline-derived CDR1 and CDR2 are LNHDA and SQIVND (reference sequence).

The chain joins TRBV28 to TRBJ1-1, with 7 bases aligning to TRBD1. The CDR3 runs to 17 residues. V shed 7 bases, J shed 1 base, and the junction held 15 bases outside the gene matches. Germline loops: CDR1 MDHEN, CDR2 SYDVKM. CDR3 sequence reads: CASTLNWGAGGNTEAFF. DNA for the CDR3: TGTGCCAGCACCTTAAATTGGGGGGCAGGGGGGAACACTGAAGCTTTCTTT. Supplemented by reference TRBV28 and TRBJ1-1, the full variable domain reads DVKVTQSSRYLVKRTGEKVFLECVQDMDHENMFWYRQDPGLGLRLIYFSYDVKMKEKGDIPEGYSVSREKKERFSLILESASTNQTSMYLCASTLNWGAGGNTEAFFGQGTRLTVV.

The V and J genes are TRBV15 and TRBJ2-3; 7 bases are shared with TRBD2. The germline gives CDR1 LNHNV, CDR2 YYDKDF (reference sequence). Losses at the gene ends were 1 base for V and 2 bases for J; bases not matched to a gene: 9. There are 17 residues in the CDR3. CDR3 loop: CATSRAGLAAITDTQYF. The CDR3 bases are TGTGCCACCAGCAGAGCTGGGCTAGCGGCAATCACAGATACGCAGTATTTT.

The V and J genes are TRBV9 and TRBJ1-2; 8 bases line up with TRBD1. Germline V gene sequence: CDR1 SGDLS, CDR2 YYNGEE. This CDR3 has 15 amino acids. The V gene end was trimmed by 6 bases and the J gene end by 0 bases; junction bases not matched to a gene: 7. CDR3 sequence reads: CASTRGQGPNYGYTF. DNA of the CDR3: TGTGCCAGCACCCGTGGACAGGGCCCTAACTATGGCTACACCTTC.

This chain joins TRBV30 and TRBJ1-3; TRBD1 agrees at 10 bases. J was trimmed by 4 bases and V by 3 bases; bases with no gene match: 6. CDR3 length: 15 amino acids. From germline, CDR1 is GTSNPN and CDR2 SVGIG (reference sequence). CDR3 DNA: TGTGCCTGGAGGGGGACAGGGGCGCCAGGAAACACCATATATTTT. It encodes CAWRGTGAPGNTIYF.

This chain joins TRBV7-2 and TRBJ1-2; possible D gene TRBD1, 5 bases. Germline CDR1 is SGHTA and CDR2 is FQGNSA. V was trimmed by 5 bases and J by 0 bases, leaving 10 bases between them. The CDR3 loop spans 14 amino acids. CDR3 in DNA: TGTGCCAGCAGCCCAGGGCCTACTAACTATGGCTACACCTTC. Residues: CASSPGPTNYGYTF. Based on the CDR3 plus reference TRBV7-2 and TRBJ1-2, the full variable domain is GAGVSQSPSNKVTEKGKDVELRCDPISGHTALYWYRQSLGQGLEFLIYFQGNSAPDKSGLPSDRFSAERTGGSVSTLTIQRTQQEDSAVYLCASSPGPTNYGYTFGSGTRLTVV.

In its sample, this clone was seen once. The CDR3 loop is CASSYSSDASYEQYF. The CDR3 DNA reads as TGTGCCAGCAGTTACTCGAGTGATGCCTCCTACGAGCAGTACTTC. The chain links TRBV6-5 to TRBJ2-7; D unresolved. V lost 0 bases, J lost 0 bases, and 9 bases lay in between. The CDR3 runs 15 residues. CDR1 is MNHEY, CDR2 SVGAGI, per germline.

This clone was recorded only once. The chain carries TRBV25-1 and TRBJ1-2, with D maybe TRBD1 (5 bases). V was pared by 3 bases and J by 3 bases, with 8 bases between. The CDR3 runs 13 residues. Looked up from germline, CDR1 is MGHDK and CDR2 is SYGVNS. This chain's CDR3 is CASSEAGHYGYTF. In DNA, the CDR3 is TGTGCCAGCAGTGAGGCGGGGCACTATGGCTACACCTTC.

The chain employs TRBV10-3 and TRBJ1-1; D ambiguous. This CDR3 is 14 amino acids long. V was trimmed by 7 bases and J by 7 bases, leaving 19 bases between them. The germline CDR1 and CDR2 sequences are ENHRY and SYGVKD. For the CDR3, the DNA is TGTGCCATCAACCCACTGCCCTCCACCGGTGAAGCTTTCTTT. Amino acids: CAINPLPSTGEAFF.

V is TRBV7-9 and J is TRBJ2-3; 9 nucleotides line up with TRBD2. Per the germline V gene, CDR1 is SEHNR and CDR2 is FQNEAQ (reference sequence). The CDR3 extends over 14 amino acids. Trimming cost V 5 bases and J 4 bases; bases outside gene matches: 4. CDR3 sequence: CASSTSGGSDTQYF. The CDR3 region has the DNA TGTGCCAGCAGCACAAGCGGGGGGTCAGATACGCAGTATTTT.

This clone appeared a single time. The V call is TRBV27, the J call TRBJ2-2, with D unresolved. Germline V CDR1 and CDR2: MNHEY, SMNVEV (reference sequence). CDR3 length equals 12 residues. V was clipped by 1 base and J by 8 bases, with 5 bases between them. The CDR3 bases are TGTGCCAGCAGTTTATTTCAAGGGGAGCTGTTTTTT. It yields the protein CASSLFQGELFF.

The CDR3 nucleotides read TGTGCCAGCAGCCCTGAACCCCTGAGCTCCTATAATTCACCCCTCCACTTT. As protein: CASSPEPLSSYNSPLHF. V is TRBV7-2 and J is TRBJ1-6; D gene uncertain. Germline V lookup: CDR1 SGHTA, CDR2 FQGNSA. The CDR3 consists of 17 residues. Trimming took off 5 bases at V and 0 bases at J, with 14 bases between the two ends.

The CDR3 protein is CASRGQGSQPQHF. CDR3 DNA sequence: TGTGCCAGTAGGGGACAGGGGAGCCAGCCCCAGCATTTT. This sequence joins TRBV19 and TRBJ1-5; 10 positions match TRBD1. This CDR3 contains 13 residues. Germline V gene sequence: CDR1 LNHDA, CDR2 SQIVND (reference sequence). The V gene end was trimmed by 6 bases and the J gene end by 7 bases; junction bases not matched to a gene: 3.

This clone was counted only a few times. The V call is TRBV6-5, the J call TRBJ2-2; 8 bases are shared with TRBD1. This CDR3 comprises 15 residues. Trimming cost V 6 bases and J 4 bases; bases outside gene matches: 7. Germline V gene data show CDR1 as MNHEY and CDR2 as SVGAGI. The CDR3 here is CASRRDRGSTGELFF. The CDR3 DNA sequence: TGTGCCAGCAGGAGAGACAGGGGAAGCACCGGGGAGCTGTTTTTT.

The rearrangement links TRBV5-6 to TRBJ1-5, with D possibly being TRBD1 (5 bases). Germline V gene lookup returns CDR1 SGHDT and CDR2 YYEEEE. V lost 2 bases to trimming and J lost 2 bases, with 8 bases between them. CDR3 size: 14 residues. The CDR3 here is CASSLIGGNQPQHF. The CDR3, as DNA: TGTGCCAGCAGCTTAATAGGGGGCAATCAGCCCCAGCATTTT. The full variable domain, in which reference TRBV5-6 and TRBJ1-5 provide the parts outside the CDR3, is DAGVTQSPTHLIKTRGQQVTLRCSPKSGHDTVSWYQQALGQGPQFIFQYYEEEERQRGNFPDRFSGHQFPNYSSELNVNALLLGDSALYLCASSLIGGNQPQHFGDGTRLSIL.

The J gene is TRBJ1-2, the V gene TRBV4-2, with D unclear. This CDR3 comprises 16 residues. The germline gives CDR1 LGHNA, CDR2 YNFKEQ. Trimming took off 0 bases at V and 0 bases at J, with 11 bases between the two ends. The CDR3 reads CASSQDSLFANYGYTF. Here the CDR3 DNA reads TGTGCCAGCAGCCAAGATTCCTTATTTGCTAACTATGGCTACACCTTC.

In DNA, the CDR3 is TGTGCCAGCAGCTTAGATCCCGACATCTTCTATGGCTACACCTTC. Translation gives CASSLDPDIFYGYTF. The chain couples TRBV11-2 to TRBJ1-2; no clear D. Trimming pared 0 bases from V and 4 bases from J, leaving 12 bases between. The CDR3 is 15 amino acids. The germline CDR1 and CDR2 sequences are SGHAT and FQNNGV.

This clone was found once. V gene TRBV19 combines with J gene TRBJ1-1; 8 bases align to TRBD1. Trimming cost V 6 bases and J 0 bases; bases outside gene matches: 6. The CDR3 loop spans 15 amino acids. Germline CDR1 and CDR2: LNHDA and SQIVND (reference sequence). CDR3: CASRMTGELNTEAFF. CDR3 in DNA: TGTGCCAGTAGGATGACAGGGGAGTTGAACACTGAAGCTTTCTTT.

CDR3 sequence: CAIKGGVLGPEAFF. In DNA form, the CDR3 reads TGTGCCATCAAGGGGGGGGTTCTTGGCCCTGAAGCTTTCTTT. J is TRBJ1-1 and V is TRBV10-3, with D maybe TRBD1 (6 bases). V lost 7 bases and J 6 bases, leaving 18 bases between the germline ends. Germline assignment: CDR1 ENHRY and CDR2 SYGVKD. The CDR3 extends over 14 amino acids.

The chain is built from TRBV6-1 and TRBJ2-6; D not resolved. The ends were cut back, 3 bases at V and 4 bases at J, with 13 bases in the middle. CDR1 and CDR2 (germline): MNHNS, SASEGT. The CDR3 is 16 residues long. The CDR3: CASSEDWASGANVLTF. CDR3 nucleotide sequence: TGTGCCAGCAGTGAGGATTGGGCTTCAGGGGCCAACGTCCTGACTTTC.

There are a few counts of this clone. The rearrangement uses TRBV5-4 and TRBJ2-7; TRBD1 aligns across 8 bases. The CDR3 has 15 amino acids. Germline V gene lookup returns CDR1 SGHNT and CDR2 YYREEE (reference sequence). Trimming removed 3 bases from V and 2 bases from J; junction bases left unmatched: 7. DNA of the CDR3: TGTGCCAGCAGCTCTCGCGAACAGGGGGCCTACGAGCAGTACTTC. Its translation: CASSSREQGAYEQYF. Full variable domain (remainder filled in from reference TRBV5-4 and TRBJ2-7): ETGVTQSPTHLIKTRGQQVTLRCSSQSGHNTVSWYQQALGQGPQFIFQYYREEENGRGNFPPRFSGLQFPNYSSELNVNALELDDSALYLCASSSREQGAYEQYFGPGTRLTVT.

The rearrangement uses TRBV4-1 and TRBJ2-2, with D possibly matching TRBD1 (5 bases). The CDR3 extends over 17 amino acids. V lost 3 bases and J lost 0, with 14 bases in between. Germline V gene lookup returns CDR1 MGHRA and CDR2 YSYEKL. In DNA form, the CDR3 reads TGCGCCAGCAGCCAGGAAGGACACGCATCGAACACCGGGGAGCTGTTTTTT. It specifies CASSQEGHASNTGELFF.

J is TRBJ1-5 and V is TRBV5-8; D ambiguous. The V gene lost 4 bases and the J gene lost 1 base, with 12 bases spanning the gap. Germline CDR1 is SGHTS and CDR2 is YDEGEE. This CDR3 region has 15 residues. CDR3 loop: CASSIPKRSNQPQHF. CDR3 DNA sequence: TGTGCCAGCAGCATACCTAAGAGGAGCAATCAGCCCCAGCATTTT.

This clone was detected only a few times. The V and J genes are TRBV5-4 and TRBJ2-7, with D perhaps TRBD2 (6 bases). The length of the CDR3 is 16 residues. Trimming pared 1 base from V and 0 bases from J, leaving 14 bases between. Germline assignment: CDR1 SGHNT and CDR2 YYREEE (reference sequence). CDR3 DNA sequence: TGTGCCAGCAGCTTGCGGACCAGCGGGCGCTCCTACGAGCAGTACTTC. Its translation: CASSLRTSGRSYEQYF. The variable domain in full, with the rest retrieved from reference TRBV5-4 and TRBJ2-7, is ETGVTQSPTHLIKTRGQQVTLRCSSQSGHNTVSWYQQALGQGPQFIFQYYREEENGRGNFPPRFSGLQFPNYSSELNVNALELDDSALYLCASSLRTSGRSYEQYFGPGTRLTVT.

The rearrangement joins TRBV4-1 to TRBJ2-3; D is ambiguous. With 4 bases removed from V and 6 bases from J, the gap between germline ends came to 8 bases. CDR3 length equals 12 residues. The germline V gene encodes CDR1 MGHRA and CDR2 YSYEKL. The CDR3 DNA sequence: TGCGCCAGCAGCCGACCTAGGGATACGCAGTATTTT. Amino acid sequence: CASSRPRDTQYF.

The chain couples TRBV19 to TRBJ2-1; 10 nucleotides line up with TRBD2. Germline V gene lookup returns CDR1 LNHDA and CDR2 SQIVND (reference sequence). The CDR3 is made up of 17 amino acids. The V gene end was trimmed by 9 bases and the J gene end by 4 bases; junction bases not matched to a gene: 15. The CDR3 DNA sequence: TGTGCCAGCTCCGCCGACCCGGGACTAGCGCCTTACAATGAGCAGTTCTTC. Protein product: CASSADPGLAPYNEQFF.

Here the CDR3 reads CASRATVGELFF. For the CDR3, the DNA is TGTGCCAGCAGGGCAACAGTCGGGGAGCTGTTTTTT. The chain joins TRBV6-5 to TRBJ2-2, with D unresolved. The ends were cut back, 6 bases at V and 7 bases at J, with 9 bases in the middle. The germline V gene has CDR1 MNHEY and CDR2 SVGAGI. This CDR3 is 12 amino acids long.

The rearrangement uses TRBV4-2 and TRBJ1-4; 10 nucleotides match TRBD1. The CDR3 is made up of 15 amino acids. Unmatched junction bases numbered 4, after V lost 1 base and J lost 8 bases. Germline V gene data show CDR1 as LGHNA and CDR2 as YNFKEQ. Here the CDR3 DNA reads TGTGCCAGCAGCCAAGGTGGGACAGGGGTGGAAAAACTGTTTTTT. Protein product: CASSQGGTGVEKLFF.

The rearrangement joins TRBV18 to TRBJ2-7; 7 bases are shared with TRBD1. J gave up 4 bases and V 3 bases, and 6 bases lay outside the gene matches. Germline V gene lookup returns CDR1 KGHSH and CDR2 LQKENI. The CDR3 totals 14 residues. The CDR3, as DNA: TGTGCCAGCTCACCCGGGACAGTACTTTACGAGCAGTACTTC. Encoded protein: CASSPGTVLYEQYF.

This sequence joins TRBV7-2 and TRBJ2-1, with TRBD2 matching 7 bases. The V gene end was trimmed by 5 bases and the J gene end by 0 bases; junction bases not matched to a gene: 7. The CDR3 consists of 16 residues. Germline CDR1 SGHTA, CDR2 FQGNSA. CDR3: CASSRRGGSSYNEQFF. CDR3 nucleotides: TGTGCCAGCAGCAGGCGGGGAGGGAGCTCCTACAATGAGCAGTTCTTC.